This entry features one T cell receptor beta chain sequence. Its antigen is not known. The assay was carried out at the deep level. Some clones are missing from TCRdb's copy, which holds only in-frame ones; the method was immunoSEQ multiplex PCR. The sample contains about 820,000 clones, roughly 92% of which appear only once. Terminally differentiated effector memory CD45RA+ cells were excluded by CCR7 positive selection of CD45RO-negative cells. The sample comes from a study of shared clonotypes between healthy human individuals. Overall study context: Researchers assigned three CD4 naive, three CD4 memory, two CD8 naive and one CD8 memory plate to each donor.

Regarding the study as a whole: Rarefaction demonstrated incomplete sorted-subset sequencing despite large depth.

Trimming removed 6 bases at V and 0 bases at J, with 15 bases between. The CDR3 is made up of 16 amino acids. The germline gives CDR1 MNHEY, CDR2 SMNVEV (reference sequence). This sequence was found in a young man in good health. Sequenced input: naive CD8+ T cells sorted from blood. The rearrangement links TRBV27 to TRBJ1-5; the D gene is possibly TRBD1 (6 bases). CDR3 sequence: CASSRDRTGSNQPQHF. The CDR3 nucleotides are TGTGCCAGCAGCCGCGACAGGACGGGTAGCAATCAGCCCCAGCATTTT.